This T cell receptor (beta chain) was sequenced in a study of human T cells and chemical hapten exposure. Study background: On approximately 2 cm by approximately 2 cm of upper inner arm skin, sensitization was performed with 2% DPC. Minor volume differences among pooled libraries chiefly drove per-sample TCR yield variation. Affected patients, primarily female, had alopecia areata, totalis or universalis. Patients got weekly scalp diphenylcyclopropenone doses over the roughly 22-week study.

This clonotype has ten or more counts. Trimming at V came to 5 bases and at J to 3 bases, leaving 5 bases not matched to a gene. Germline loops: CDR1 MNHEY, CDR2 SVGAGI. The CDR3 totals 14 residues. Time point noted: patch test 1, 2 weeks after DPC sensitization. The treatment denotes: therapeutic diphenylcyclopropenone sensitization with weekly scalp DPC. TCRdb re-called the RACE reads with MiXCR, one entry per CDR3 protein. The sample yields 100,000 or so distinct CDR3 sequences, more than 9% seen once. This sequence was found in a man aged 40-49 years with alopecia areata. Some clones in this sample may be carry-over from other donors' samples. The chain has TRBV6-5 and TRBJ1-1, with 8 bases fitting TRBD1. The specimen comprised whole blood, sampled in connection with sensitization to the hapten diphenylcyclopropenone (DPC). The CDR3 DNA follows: TGTGCCAGCAGTGATGGACAGGGAGACACTGAAGCTTTCTTT. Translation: CASSDGQGDTEAFF.